This T cell receptor beta chain was profiled in a study of early stage breast cancer tumors. Background on the study: ER+/PR+/HER2- status applied to about 70% of the 16 invasive breast tumors.

Roughly 20-50 mg of tissue was diced for each tumor. Libraries were prepared by immunoSEQ multiplex PCR; TCRdb keeps only in-frame clonotypes and omits some of them. The sample lists around 30,000 clones; roughly four fifths were seen once. Germline trimming cut 0 bases from V and 4 bases from J; bases unmatched to any gene: 6. Germline V gene sequence: CDR1 LNHNV, CDR2 YYDKDF (reference sequence). This CDR3 region has 17 residues. Whole-study findings and limits: Most shared enriched TCRB sequences were commonly generated ones. Tumor and normal breast were distinguished via blood comparison in most of the 16 patients.

Regarding this clone: The antigen remains undetermined.

The specimen sequenced was breast tumor tissue. The TCR was taken from a person in their twenties or thirties with breast cancer. The V call is TRBV15, the J call TRBJ2-1; 10 bases align to TRBD2. CDR3 loop: CATSRDIRTSGYNEQFF. The CDR3 DNA follows: TGTGCCACCAGCAGAGATATCCGGACTAGCGGTTACAATGAGCAGTTCTTC.